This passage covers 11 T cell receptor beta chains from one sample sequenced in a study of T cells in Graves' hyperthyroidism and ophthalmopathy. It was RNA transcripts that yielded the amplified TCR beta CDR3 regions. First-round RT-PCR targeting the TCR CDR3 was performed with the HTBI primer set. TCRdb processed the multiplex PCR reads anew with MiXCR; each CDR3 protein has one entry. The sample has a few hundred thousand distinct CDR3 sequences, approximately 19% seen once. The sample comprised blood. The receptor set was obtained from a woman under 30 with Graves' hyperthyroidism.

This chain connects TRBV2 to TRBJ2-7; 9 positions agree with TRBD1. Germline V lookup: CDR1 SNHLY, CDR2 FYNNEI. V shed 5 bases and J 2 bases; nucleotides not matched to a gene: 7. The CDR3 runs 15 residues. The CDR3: CASSLDRGLTYEQYF. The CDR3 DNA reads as TGTGCCAGCAGTTTAGACAGGGGGTTGACCTACGAGCAGTACTTC.

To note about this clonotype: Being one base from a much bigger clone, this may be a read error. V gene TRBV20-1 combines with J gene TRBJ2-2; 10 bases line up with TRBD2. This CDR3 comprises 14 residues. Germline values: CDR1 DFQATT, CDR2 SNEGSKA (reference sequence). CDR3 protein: CSARLAGDTGELCF. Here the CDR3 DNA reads TGCAGTGCTAGACTAGCGGGAGACACCGGGGAGCTGTGTTTT.

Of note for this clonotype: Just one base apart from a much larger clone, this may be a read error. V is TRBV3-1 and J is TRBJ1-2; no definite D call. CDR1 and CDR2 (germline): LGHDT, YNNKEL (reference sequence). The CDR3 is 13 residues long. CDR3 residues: CVSSQGRFYGYTF. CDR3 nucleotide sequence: TGTGTCAGCAGCCAAGGACGGTTCTATGGCTACACCTTC.

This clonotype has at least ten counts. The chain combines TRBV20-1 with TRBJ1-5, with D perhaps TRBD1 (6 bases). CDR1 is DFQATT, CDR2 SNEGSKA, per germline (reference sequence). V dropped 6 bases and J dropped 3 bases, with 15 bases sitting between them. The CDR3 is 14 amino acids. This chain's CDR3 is CSASEGGHNQPQHF. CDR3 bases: TGCAGTGCATCCGAGGGGGGGCACAATCAGCCCCAGCATTTT.

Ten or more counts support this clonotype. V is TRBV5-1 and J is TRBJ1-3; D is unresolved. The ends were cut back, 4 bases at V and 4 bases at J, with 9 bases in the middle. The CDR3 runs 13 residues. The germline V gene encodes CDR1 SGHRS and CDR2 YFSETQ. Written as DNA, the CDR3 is TGCGCCAGCAGCATTGGATCCGGAAACACCATATATTTT. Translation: CASSIGSGNTIYF.

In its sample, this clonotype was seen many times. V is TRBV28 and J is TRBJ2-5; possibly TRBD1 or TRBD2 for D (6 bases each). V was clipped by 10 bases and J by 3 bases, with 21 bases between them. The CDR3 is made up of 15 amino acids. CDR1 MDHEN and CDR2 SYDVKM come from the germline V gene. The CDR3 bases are TGTGCCACCACCGCACGTTGGGGGGCTAAAGAGACCCAGTACTTC. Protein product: CATTARWGAKETQYF. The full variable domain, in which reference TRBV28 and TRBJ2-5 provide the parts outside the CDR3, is DVKVTQSSRYLVKRTGEKVFLECVQDMDHENMFWYRQDPGLGLRLIYFSYDVKMKEKGDIPEGYSVSREKKERFSLILESASTNQTSMYLCATTARWGAKETQYFGPGTRLLVL.

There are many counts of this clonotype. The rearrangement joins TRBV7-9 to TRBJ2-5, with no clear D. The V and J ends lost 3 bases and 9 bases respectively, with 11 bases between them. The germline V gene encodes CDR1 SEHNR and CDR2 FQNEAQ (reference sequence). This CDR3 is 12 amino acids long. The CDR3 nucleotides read TGTGCCAGCAGCTTCGAGGCCCTTTCCCAGTACTTC. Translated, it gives CASSFEALSQYF.

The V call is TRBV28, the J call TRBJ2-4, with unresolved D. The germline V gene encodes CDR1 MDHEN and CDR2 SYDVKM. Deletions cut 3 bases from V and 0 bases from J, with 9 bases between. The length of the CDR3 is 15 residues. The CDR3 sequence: CASSFMPKAKNIQYF. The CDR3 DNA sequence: TGTGCCAGCAGTTTTATGCCCAAAGCCAAAAACATTCAGTACTTC.

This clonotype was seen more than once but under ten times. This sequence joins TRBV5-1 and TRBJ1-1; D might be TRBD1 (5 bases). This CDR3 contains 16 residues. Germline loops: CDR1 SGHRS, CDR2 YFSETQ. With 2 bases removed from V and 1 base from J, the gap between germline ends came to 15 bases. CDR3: CASSFVGEGANTEAFF. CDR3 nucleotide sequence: TGCGCCAGCAGCTTTGTTGGGGAAGGGGCGAACACTGAAGCTTTCTTT.

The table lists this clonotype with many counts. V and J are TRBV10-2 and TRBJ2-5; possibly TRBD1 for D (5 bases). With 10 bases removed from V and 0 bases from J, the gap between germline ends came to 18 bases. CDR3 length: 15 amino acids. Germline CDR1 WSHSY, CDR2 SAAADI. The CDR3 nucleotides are TGCGCCACCAACGAAGGGGTGGGGTACCAAGAGACCCAGTACTTC. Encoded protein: CATNEGVGYQETQYF.

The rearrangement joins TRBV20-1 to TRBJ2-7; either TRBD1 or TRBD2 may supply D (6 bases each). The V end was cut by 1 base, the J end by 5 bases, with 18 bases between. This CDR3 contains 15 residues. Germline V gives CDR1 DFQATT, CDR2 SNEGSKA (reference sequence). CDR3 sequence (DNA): TGCAGTGCTAGAGGCGGCGGGGCACAGGGACACGAGCAGTACTTC. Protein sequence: CSARGGGAQGHEQYF.